This TCR beta chain is drawn from a study of blood T cell repertoires in COVID-19. Methods used by the authors: Amplified reference gene primers provided the basis for estimating nucleated cell counts. Measured with immunoSEQ multiplex PCR; TCRdb has only the in-frame clones, and not every one. D and trimming were read from the DNA, whereas the V and J calls and clone size are those reported in that table. The table has about 180,000 clones, approximately 84% seen once; the top ten hold 6.5% to 8.5%. The CDR3 has 14 residues. Germline loops: CDR1 LNHDA, CDR2 SQIVND (reference sequence). After removal of 4 bases from V and 4 bases from J, the junction contained 4 bases not matched to a gene.

The sequencing sample was made of peripheral blood. This clonotype originated in a human donor in a cohort sampled during active COVID-19. This chain connects TRBV19 to TRBJ2-7; 10 nucleotides line up with TRBD2. The CDR3 here is CASSKSSGGYEQYF. The CDR3 DNA sequence: TGTGCCAGTAGTAAGTCTAGCGGGGGTTACGAGCAGTACTTC.